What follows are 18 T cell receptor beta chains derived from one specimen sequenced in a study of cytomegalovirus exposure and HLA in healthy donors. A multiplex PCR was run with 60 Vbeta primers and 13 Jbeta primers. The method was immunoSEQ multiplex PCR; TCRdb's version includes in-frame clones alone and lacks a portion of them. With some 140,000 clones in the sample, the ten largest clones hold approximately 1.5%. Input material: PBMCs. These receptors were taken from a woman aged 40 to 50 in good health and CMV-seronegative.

CDR3 nucleotides: TGTGCCAGCAGTGGCCCCGTTGGCAGTTACACTGAAGCTTTCTTT. It yields the protein CASSGPVGSYTEAFF. V gene TRBV2 combines with J gene TRBJ1-1; D is unresolved. The germline V gene encodes CDR1 SNHLY and CDR2 FYNNEI. Trimming cost V 4 bases and J 3 bases, with 15 bases left between them. The CDR3 spans 15 residues.

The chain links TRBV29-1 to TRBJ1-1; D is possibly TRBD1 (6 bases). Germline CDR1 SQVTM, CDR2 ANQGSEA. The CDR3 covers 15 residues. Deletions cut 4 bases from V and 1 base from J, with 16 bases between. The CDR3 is CSVGGRGRSNTEAFF. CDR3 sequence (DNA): TGCAGCGTTGGTGGCAGGGGAAGGTCGAACACTGAAGCTTTCTTT.

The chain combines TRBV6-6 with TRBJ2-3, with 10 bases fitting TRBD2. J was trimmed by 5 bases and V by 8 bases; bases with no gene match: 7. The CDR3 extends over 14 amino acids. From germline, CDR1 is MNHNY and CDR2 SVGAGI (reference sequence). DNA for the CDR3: TGTGCCAGCCGTCTAGCGGGGGCCGGAGATACGCAGTATTTT. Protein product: CASRLAGAGDTQYF.

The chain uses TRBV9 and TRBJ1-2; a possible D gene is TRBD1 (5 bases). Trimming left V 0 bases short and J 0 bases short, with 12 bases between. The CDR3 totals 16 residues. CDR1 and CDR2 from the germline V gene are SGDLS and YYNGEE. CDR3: CASSVGVQVSNYGYTF. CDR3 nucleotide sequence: TGTGCCAGCAGCGTAGGGGTACAGGTCTCTAACTATGGCTACACCTTC.

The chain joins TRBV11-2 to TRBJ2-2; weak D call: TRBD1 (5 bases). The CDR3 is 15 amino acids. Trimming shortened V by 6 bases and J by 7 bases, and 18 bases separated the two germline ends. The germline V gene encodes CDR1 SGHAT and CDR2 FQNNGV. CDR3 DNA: TGTGCCAGCAGTTCTACACAGGCAGCTGGCGGGGAGCTGTTTTTT. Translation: CASSSTQAAGGELFF.

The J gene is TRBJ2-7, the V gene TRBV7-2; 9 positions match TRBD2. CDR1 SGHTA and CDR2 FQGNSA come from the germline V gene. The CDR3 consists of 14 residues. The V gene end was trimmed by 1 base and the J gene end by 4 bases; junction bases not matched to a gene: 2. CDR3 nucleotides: TGTGCCAGCAGCTTAGTAGCGGGGGAGTACGAGCAGTACTTC. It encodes CASSLVAGEYEQYF.

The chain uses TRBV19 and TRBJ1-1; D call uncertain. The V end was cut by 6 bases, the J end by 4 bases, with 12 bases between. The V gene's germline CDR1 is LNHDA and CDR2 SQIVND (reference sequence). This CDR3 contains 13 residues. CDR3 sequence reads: CASSPGYSTEAFF. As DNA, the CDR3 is TGTGCCAGTAGCCCCGGGTACTCCACTGAAGCTTTCTTT.

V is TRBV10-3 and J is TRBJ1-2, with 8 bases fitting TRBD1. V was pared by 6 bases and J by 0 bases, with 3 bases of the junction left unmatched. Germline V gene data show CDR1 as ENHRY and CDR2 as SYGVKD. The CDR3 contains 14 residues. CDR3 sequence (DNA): TGTGCCATCAGCCTACAGGGGGCTAACTATGGCTACACCTTC. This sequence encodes CAISLQGANYGYTF.

CDR3 DNA sequence: TGTGCCAGCTCACCACGCAGGACAGAACTCTCCTACGAGCAGTACGTC. Protein: CASSPRRTELSYEQYV. The chain joins TRBV18 to TRBJ2-7; a possible D gene is TRBD1 (6 bases). This CDR3 is built from 16 residues. Germline values: CDR1 KGHSH, CDR2 LQKENI. Trimming cost V 1 base and J 0 bases, with 13 bases left between them.

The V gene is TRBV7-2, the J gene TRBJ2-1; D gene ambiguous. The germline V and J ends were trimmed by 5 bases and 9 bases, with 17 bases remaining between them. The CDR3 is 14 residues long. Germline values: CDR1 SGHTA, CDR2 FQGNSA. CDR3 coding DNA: TGTGCCAGCAGCCCCCAGACCGCGTCGGGTGAGCAGTTCTTC. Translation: CASSPQTASGEQFF.

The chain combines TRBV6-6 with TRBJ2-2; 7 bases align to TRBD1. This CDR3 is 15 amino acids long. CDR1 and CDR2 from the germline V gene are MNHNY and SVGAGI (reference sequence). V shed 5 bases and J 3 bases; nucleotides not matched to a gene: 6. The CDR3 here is CASSRTGFDTGELFF. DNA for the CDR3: TGTGCCAGCAGTCGGACAGGTTTTGACACCGGGGAGCTGTTTTTT.

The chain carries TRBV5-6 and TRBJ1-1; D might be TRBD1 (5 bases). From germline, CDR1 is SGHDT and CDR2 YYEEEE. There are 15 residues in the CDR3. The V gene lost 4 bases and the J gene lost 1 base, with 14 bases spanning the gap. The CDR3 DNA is TGTGCCAGCAGCACACAGACTCAGGGGAACACTGAAGCTTTCTTT. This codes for CASSTQTQGNTEAFF.

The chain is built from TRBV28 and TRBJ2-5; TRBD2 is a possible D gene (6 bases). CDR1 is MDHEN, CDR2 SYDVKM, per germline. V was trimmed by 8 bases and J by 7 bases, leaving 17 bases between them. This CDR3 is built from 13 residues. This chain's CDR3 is CASALRSSATQYF. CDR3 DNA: TGTGCCAGCGCCCTAAGATCTAGCGCGACCCAGTACTTC. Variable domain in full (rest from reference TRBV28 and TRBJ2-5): DVKVTQSSRYLVKRTGEKVFLECVQDMDHENMFWYRQDPGLGLRLIYFSYDVKMKEKGDIPEGYSVSREKKERFSLILESASTNQTSMYLCASALRSSATQYFGPGTRLLVL.

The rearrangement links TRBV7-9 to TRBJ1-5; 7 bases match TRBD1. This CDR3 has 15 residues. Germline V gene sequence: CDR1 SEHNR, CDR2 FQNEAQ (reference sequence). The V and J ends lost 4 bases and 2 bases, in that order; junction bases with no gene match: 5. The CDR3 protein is CASSSSGQGNQPQHF. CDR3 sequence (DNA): TGTGCCAGCAGCTCATCAGGACAGGGCAATCAGCCCCAGCATTTT. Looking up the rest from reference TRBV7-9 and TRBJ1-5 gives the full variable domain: DTGVSQNPRHKITKRGQNVTFRCDPISEHNRLYWYRQTLGQGPEFLTYFQNEAQLEKSRLLSDRFSAERPKGSFSTLEIQRTEQGDSAMYLCASSSSGQGNQPQHFGDGTRLSIL.

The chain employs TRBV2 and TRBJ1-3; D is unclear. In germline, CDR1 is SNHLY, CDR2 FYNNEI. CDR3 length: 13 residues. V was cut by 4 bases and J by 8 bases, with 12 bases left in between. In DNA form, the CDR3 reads TGTGCCAGCAGTGGGGCAGAGATGGACACCATATATTTT. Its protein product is CASSGAEMDTIYF.

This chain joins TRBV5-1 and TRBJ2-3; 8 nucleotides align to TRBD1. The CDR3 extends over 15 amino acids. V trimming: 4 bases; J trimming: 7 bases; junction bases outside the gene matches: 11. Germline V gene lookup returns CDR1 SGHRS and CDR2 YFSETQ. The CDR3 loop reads CASSVTDRAINTQYF. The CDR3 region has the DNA TGCGCCAGCAGCGTTACGGACAGGGCGATAAATACGCAGTATTTT.

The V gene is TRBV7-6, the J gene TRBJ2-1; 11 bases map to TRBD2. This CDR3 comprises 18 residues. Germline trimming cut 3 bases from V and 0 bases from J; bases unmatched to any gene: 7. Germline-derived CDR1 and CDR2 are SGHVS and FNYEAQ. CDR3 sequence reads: CASSLSQLAGASYNEQFF. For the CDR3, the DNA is TGTGCCAGCAGCTTGAGCCAACTAGCGGGGGCCTCCTACAATGAGCAGTTCTTC.

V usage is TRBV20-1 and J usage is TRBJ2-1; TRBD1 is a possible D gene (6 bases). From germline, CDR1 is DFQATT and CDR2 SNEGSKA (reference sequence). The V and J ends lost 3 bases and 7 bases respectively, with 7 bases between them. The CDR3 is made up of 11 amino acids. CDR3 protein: CSASQGNEQFF. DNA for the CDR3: TGCAGTGCTAGTCAGGGGAATGAGCAGTTCTTC.